The 13 T cell receptor beta chains in this list originate from one sample, sequenced in a study of blood T cell repertoires in COVID-19. The data were produced by immunoSEQ multiplex PCR, yet TCRdb's version contains in-frame clones alone and is incomplete. The sample contains roughly 250,000 clones, around 85% of which appear only once. Sequencing input: peripheral blood. The origin of the receptors is a human donor with COVID-19, enrolled during active disease. The donor label of this sample is uncertain.

The chain uses TRBV19 and TRBJ2-1, with D unclear. The V gene's germline CDR1 is LNHDA and CDR2 SQIVND (reference sequence). The V end lost 3 bases, the J end lost 1 base, and 10 bases lay between the germline ends. This CDR3 has 15 residues. CDR3 in DNA: TGTGCCAGTAGTATTAGTAGCACGTCCTACAATGAGCAGTTCTTC. Its translation: CASSISSTSYNEQFF.

This sequence joins TRBV7-9 and TRBJ2-3; 11 nucleotides agree with TRBD2. V dropped 5 bases and J dropped 14; count of bases not matched to a gene: 12. This CDR3 has 14 amino acids. Germline assignment: CDR1 SEHNR and CDR2 FQNEAQ (reference sequence). The chain's CDR3 is CASSPPSLAGEAYF. CDR3 sequence (DNA): TGTGCCAGCAGCCCACCCTCACTAGCGGGAGAGGCGTATTTT.

The chain joins TRBV19 to TRBJ1-2, with 7 bases aligning to TRBD1. CDR1 and CDR2 (germline): LNHDA, SQIVND (reference sequence). The CDR3 has 15 amino acids. V dropped 4 bases and J dropped 6; count of bases not matched to a gene: 11. CDR3 sequence (DNA): TGTGCCAGTAGTACCCCTCACAGGGGCGGGGATGGCTACACCTTC. Protein: CASSTPHRGGDGYTF.

The genes are TRBV25-1 and TRBJ1-5, with 9 bases identical to TRBD1. Germline V lookup: CDR1 MGHDK, CDR2 SYGVNS. After removal of 5 bases from V and 0 bases from J, the junction contained 2 bases not matched to a gene. The CDR3 is 15 amino acids. CDR3 sequence: CASSWDRDSNQPQHF. The CDR3 region has the DNA TGTGCCAGCAGTTGGGACAGGGATAGCAATCAGCCCCAGCATTTT.

The V gene is TRBV7-2, the J gene TRBJ2-5; 7 bases map to TRBD2. The J segment lost 1 base and the V segment lost 2 bases, leaving 7 bases of the junction unmatched. CDR1 is SGHTA and CDR2 is FQGNSA in the germline V gene. CDR3 size: 16 residues. CDR3 amino acids: CASSLLAGLPQETQYF. CDR3 nucleotides: TGTGCCAGCAGCTTATTAGCGGGCCTACCCCAAGAGACCCAGTACTTC.

The V call is TRBV7-2, the J call TRBJ1-2; possible D gene TRBD1, 5 bases. The CDR3 covers 13 residues. CDR1 and CDR2 from the germline V gene are SGHTA and FQGNSA. Trimming left V 0 bases short and J 6 bases short, with 8 bases between. The CDR3 loop is CASSLAGRDGYTF. CDR3 nucleotide sequence: TGTGCCAGCAGCTTAGCGGGCAGGGATGGCTACACCTTC.

The rearrangement links TRBV21-1 to TRBJ1-5; the table's D call of TRBD1 was not tested on the DNA. TRBV21-1 is reported as a pseudogene. This CDR3 spans 18 amino acids. CDR3 in DNA: TGTGCCAGCCCTCTCCGGGACAGGGGGCCGGGCAGCAATCAGCCCCAGCATTTT. The encoded protein is CASPLRDRGPGSNQPQHF.

The rearrangement uses TRBV2 and TRBJ1-5; TRBD1 matches at 7 bases. CDR1 is SNHLY and CDR2 is FYNNEI in the germline V gene. J was trimmed by 4 bases and V by 6 bases; bases with no gene match: 3. This CDR3 has 13 amino acids. The CDR3 is CASRVDRNQPQHF. The CDR3, as DNA: TGTGCCAGCAGGGTGGACAGGAATCAGCCCCAGCATTTT.

V gene TRBV27 combines with J gene TRBJ2-7, with TRBD2 matching 9 bases. The junction had 10 bases not matched to a gene; V was cut back by 8 bases and J by 11 bases. Germline CDR1 reads MNHEY; CDR2 reads SMNVEV (reference sequence). This CDR3 has 12 amino acids. The CDR3 protein is CASSQGLAAEYF. CDR3 nucleotide sequence: TGTGCCAGCTCCCAGGGACTAGCAGCTGAGTACTTC.

V is TRBV18 and J is TRBJ1-2; D possibly corresponds to TRBD1 (5 bases). This CDR3 has 14 residues. V gave up 4 bases and J gave up 0 bases, with 9 bases separating them. CDR1 KGHSH and CDR2 LQKENI come from the germline V gene. The DNA of the CDR3 is TGTGCCAGCTCACTGGACAAGGCTAACTATGGCTACACCTTC. This encodes CASSLDKANYGYTF.

The chain employs TRBV9 and TRBJ2-1, with TRBD2 identical over 7 bases. The V and J ends lost 0 bases and 0 bases, in that order; junction bases with no gene match: 18. This CDR3 has 21 amino acids. CDR1 is SGDLS, CDR2 YYNGEE, per germline. CDR3 sequence (DNA): TGTGCCAGCAGCGTAGACCGCAAGAGGGGAGTAGGCGGGAGCTCCTACAATGAGCAGTTCTTC. Its protein is CASSVDRKRGVGGSSYNEQFF. The variable domain in full, completed from reference TRBV9 and TRBJ2-1, reads DSGVTQTPKHLITATGQRVTLRCSPRSGDLSVYWYQQSLDQGLQFLIQYYNGEERAKGNILERFSAQQFPDLHSELNLSSLELGDSALYFCASSVDRKRGVGGSSYNEQFFGPGTRLTVL.

The J gene is TRBJ1-6, the V gene TRBV7-2; D unclear. V was shortened by 6 bases and J by 7 bases, with 16 bases between the two germline ends. The germline gives CDR1 SGHTA, CDR2 FQGNSA. The CDR3 is 15 amino acids. CDR3 nucleotides: TGTGCCAGCAGTCCGGACTCGCTCTGGAATTCACCCCTCCACTTT. The encoded protein is CASSPDSLWNSPLHF. Using reference TRBV7-2 and TRBJ1-6 for the parts outside the CDR3, the full variable domain is GAGVSQSPSNKVTEKGKDVELRCDPISGHTALYWYRQSLGQGLEFLIYFQGNSAPDKSGLPSDRFSAERTGGSVSTLTIQRTQQEDSAVYLCASSPDSLWNSPLHFGNGTRLTVT.

V and J are TRBV5-5 and TRBJ1-4, with TRBD1 as a possible D gene (6 bases). The CDR3 sequence is 16 residues long. Germline V gives CDR1 SGHKS, CDR2 YYEKEE (reference sequence). V lost 0 bases to trimming and J lost 4 bases, with 13 bases between them. The CDR3 is CASSLVLGTLNEKLFF. The CDR3 bases are TGTGCCAGCAGCTTGGTTTTAGGGACACTTAATGAAAAACTGTTTTTT.